One sample yielded the 26 T cell receptor beta chains listed below, sequenced in a study of T cells after yellow fever vaccination. One entry per CDR3 protein, called by TCRdb with MiXCR from the 5' RACE reads. The table records hundreds of thousands of distinct CDR3 sequences, less than 4.5% of them present only once. The sample consisted of PBMCs, taken on the day of the yellow fever booster vaccination. The receptor set was obtained from a young man who received the YFV17D yellow fever vaccine.

This clonotype was counted at least ten times. The rearrangement joins TRBV5-6 to TRBJ1-1; no firm D call. Germline-derived CDR1 and CDR2 are SGHDT and YYEEEE. CDR3 length: 13 residues. The V and J ends lost 2 bases and 6 bases respectively, with 11 bases between them. The CDR3 coding sequence is TGTGCCAGCAGCTTTAACGGTTTGCCTGAAGCTTTCTTT. This encodes CASSFNGLPEAFF.

This clonotype was seen many times. A single base separates this from a much larger clone, so it may be a read error. This chain connects TRBV6-4 to TRBJ2-2; D is uncertain. The CDR3 runs to 13 residues. Germline CDR1 reads MRHNA; CDR2 reads SNTAGT. The V and J ends lost 0 bases and 3 bases respectively, with 2 bases between them. The CDR3 nucleotides read TGTGCCAGCAGTGACTCGGACACCGGGGAGCTGTTTTTT. Translation gives CASSDSDTGELFF.

This clonotype has at least ten counts. This sequence joins TRBV6-2 or TRBV6-3 and TRBJ2-3, with 12 bases matching TRBD2. The CDR3 runs 18 residues. V lost 8 bases, J lost 0 bases, and 12 bases stayed unmatched. Germline CDR1 and CDR2: MNHEY and SVGEGT. The CDR3 DNA sequence: TGTGCCAGCGCTGCGACTAGCGGGGGAGCTACTAGCACAGATACGCAGTATTTT. Its protein is CASAATSGGATSTDTQYF.

Turning to this clonotype: A much more abundant neighbour one base away suggests this may be a read error. The chain carries TRBV3-1 and TRBJ1-2; a possible D gene is TRBD1 (5 bases). There are 12 residues in the CDR3. Germline CDR1 and CDR2: LGHDT and YNNKEL (reference sequence). Here the CDR3 DNA reads TGTGCCAGCAGCCCGGGGGAACTGGGCTACTCCTTC. It codes for CASSPGELGYSF.

This clonotype was detected only a few times. The chain couples TRBV5-5 to TRBJ1-2, with a possible D match to TRBD1 (6 bases). This CDR3 is built from 15 residues. Germline lookup yields CDR1 SGHKS and CDR2 YYEKEE (reference sequence). Trimming shortened V by 4 bases and J by 8 bases, and 21 bases separated the two germline ends. The chain's CDR3 is CASSPQTGSLWGYTF. The CDR3, as DNA: TGTGCCAGCAGCCCCCAGACAGGATCTTTATGGGGCTACACCTTC.

The sample holds a few counts of this clonotype. V is TRBV5-5 and J is TRBJ1-4; D remains unclear. V shed 4 bases and J shed 9 bases, with 13 bases lying between them. The CDR3 runs to 13 residues. Germline lookup yields CDR1 SGHKS and CDR2 YYEKEE (reference sequence). CDR3 coding DNA: TGTGCCAGCAGCGAAGCTGGAATCCAAAAACTGTTTTTT. Its protein is CASSEAGIQKLFF. The variable domain in full, completed from reference TRBV5-5 and TRBJ1-4, reads DAGVTQSPTHLIKTRGQQVTLRCSPISGHKSVSWYQQVLGQGPQFIFQYYEKEERGRGNFPDRFSARQFPNYSSELNVNALLLGDSALYLCASSEAGIQKLFFGSGTQLSVL.

The V gene is TRBV7-9, the J gene TRBJ2-5, with 7 bases aligning to TRBD1. This CDR3 is built from 14 residues. Looked up from germline, CDR1 is SEHNR and CDR2 is FQNEAQ (reference sequence). Trimming removed 1 base from V and 5 bases from J; junction bases left unmatched: 4. CDR3 coding DNA: TGTGCCAGCAGCTTAGAAGGGGGCTTGGAGACCCAGTACTTC. Its translation: CASSLEGGLETQYF.

This clonotype was seen at least ten times. J is TRBJ2-3 and V is TRBV7-3, with TRBD2 as a possible D gene (6 bases). The CDR3 consists of 14 residues. The germline V and J ends were trimmed by 5 bases and 4 bases, with 13 bases remaining between them. Germline V gene data show CDR1 as SGHTA and CDR2 as FQGTGA. CDR3 coding DNA: TGTGCCAGCAGCCCCTTTGCGGGGTCAGATACGCAGTATTTT. Translated: CASSPFAGSDTQYF.

This clonotype was observed at least ten times. The V gene is TRBV5-1, the J gene TRBJ1-6; 10 nucleotides match TRBD1. The V segment lost 0 bases and the J segment 10 bases; nucleotides outside the gene matches: 10. Germline V gives CDR1 SGHRS, CDR2 YFSETQ. The CDR3 is 17 residues long. The CDR3 nucleotides are TGCGCCAGCAGCTTGGAAGGGACAGGGGCCCTAATCTCACCCCTCCACTTT. Translated, it gives CASSLEGTGALISPLHF. Full variable domain (rest looked up from reference TRBV5-1 and TRBJ1-6): KAGVTQTPRYLIKTRGQQVTLSCSPISGHRSVSWYQQTPGQGLQFLFEYFSETQRNKGNFPGRFSGRQFSNSRSEMNVSTLELGDSALYLCASSLEGTGALISPLHFGNGTRLTVT.

This clonotype was detected many times. The chain is built from TRBV5-1 and TRBJ1-1, with 7 bases identical to TRBD1. This CDR3 has 15 residues. V lost 3 bases, J lost 1 base, and 6 bases stayed unmatched. Germline V gene data show CDR1 as SGHRS and CDR2 as YFSETQ. CDR3 in DNA: TGCGCCAGCAGCTCCGCGGGACAGCGGAACACTGAAGCTTTCTTT. Residues: CASSSAGQRNTEAFF.

This clonotype was recorded a few times. CDR3 loop: CASRDNYGYTF. DNA for the CDR3: TGTGCCAGCAGGGATAACTATGGCTACACCTTC. The chain joins TRBV6-5 to TRBJ1-2; D remains ambiguous. V lost 6 bases and J 1 base, leaving 3 bases between the germline ends. In germline, CDR1 is MNHEY, CDR2 SVGAGI. The length of the CDR3 is 11 residues.

This clonotype appeared many times. V and J are TRBV15 and TRBJ1-4; no clear D gene. V was cut by 1 base and J by 7 bases, with 13 bases left in between. The CDR3 is 15 amino acids. Germline CDR1 and CDR2: LNHNV and YYDKDF (reference sequence). The CDR3 DNA reads as TGTGCCACCAGCAGAGTATTTGGGAGTAGTGAAAAACTGTTTTTT. Residues: CATSRVFGSSEKLFF.

This clonotype is a singleton in its sample. This clone may be a read error of a much larger clone one base away. The chain links TRBV12-3 or TRBV12-4 to TRBJ2-7; 8 bases align to TRBD2. CDR3 length equals 12 residues. CDR3 in DNA: TGTGCCGGCAGTTTAGCGGGGTACGAGCAGTACGTC. It specifies CAGSLAGYEQYV.

This clonotype occurred a few times. The V and J genes are TRBV7-2 and TRBJ1-6; D is undetermined. Per the germline V gene, CDR1 is SGHTA and CDR2 is FQGNSA. The CDR3 loop spans 13 amino acids. The V end lost 5 bases, the J end lost 5 bases, and 7 bases lay between the germline ends. The CDR3 coding sequence is TGTGCCAGCAGCCCTCACCATAATTCACCCCTCCACTTT. This gives the protein CASSPHHNSPLHF.

This clonotype was recorded a few times. The chain uses TRBV4-1 and TRBJ2-1; 11 bases line up with TRBD2. V was pared by 4 bases and J by 9 bases, with 11 bases of the junction left unmatched. The CDR3 has 16 residues. From germline, CDR1 is MGHRA and CDR2 YSYEKL. The CDR3 region is CASSPLDSGGATEQFF. In DNA form, the CDR3 reads TGCGCCAGCAGCCCCCTTGATAGCGGGGGGGCCACTGAGCAGTTCTTC.

This clonotype was observed many times. This chain links TRBV3-1 with TRBJ2-3, with D possibly TRBD2 on 6 matching bases. Germline loops: CDR1 LGHDT, CDR2 YNNKEL (reference sequence). This CDR3 comprises 16 residues. Trimming took off 0 bases at V and 3 bases at J, with 13 bases between the two ends. As DNA, the CDR3 is TGTGCCAGCAGCCAAGAACTAGCCCAATTTACAGATACGCAGTATTTT. This gives the protein CASSQELAQFTDTQYF.

The table lists this clonotype with many counts. The chain has TRBV7-2 and TRBJ2-5; 7 bases fit TRBD2. Germline V gives CDR1 SGHTA, CDR2 FQGNSA. The CDR3 totals 15 residues. The V gene end was trimmed by 4 bases and the J gene end by 3 bases; junction bases not matched to a gene: 8. CDR3 residues: CASSSPGGWEETQYF. CDR3 nucleotides: TGTGCCAGCAGCTCGCCGGGAGGTTGGGAAGAGACCCAGTACTTC.

This clonotype was picked up a small number of times. This may come from a read error, since a much larger clone is one base off. The rearrangement joins TRBV7-9 to TRBJ1-2; D unclear. CDR3 size: 14 residues. The V and J ends lost 3 bases and 4 bases respectively, with 12 bases between them. CDR1 is SEHNR, CDR2 FQNEAQ, per germline (reference sequence). DNA for the CDR3: TGTGCCAGCAGCTTGTCCTTGGAAGGCTATGGCTACACCTTC. Encoded protein: CASSLSLEGYGYTF.

This clonotype has a handful of counts. The chain employs TRBV11-2 and TRBJ2-5, with TRBD2 identical over 10 bases. This CDR3 spans 16 amino acids. After removal of 5 bases from V and 5 bases from J, the junction contained 11 bases not matched to a gene. The germline CDR1 and CDR2 sequences are SGHAT and FQNNGV. In DNA, the CDR3 is TGTGCCAGCAGCCGTCGCGCACCAGCGGGGGGGGAGACCCAGTACTTC. As protein: CASSRRAPAGGETQYF.

This sequence joins TRBV29-1 and TRBJ1-1; D uncertain. Germline V gene data show CDR1 as SQVTM and CDR2 as ANQGSEA. The CDR3 consists of 12 residues. V gave up 5 bases and J gave up 0 bases, with 7 bases separating them. The CDR3 loop is CSVKTVNTEAFF. The CDR3 DNA follows: TGCAGCGTTAAGACGGTGAACACTGAAGCTTTCTTT.

The chain carries TRBV12-3 or TRBV12-4 and TRBJ1-4; D not certain. The CDR3 is 15 amino acids. V gave up 3 bases and J gave up 0 bases, with 8 bases separating them. CDR3 nucleotide sequence: TGTGCCAGCAGTTTTGACGCTACAACTAATGAAAAACTGTTTTTT. This translates into CASSFDATTNEKLFF.

This clonotype appeared a few times. The chain couples TRBV9 to TRBJ2-1, with D tentatively TRBD1 or TRBD2 (5 bases each). This CDR3 has 13 amino acids. Germline loops: CDR1 SGDLS, CDR2 YYNGEE. Trimming removed 3 bases from V and 4 bases from J, with 8 bases in between. The CDR3 sequence: CASSGDVYNEQFF. The CDR3 nucleotides are TGTGCCAGCAGCGGGGACGTATACAATGAGCAGTTCTTC.

In its sample, this clonotype was seen many times. The chain has TRBV5-6 and TRBJ2-1; D gene unclear. This CDR3 is built from 13 residues. Germline CDR1 is SGHDT and CDR2 is YYEEEE. V was clipped by 4 bases and J by 4 bases, with 9 bases between them. In DNA, the CDR3 is TGTGCCAGCAGCCCGACGGAGTACAATGAGCAGTTCTTC. This translates into CASSPTEYNEQFF.

Only a few counts were recorded for this clonotype. The V gene is TRBV7-2, the J gene TRBJ1-6, with 8 bases fitting TRBD1. Germline lookup yields CDR1 SGHTA and CDR2 FQGNSA. V lost 4 bases and J lost 2; bases outside the gene matches: 4. The CDR3 length is 16 residues. The CDR3 spells CASSWGQAAYNSPLHF. CDR3 in DNA: TGTGCCAGCAGCTGGGGACAGGCGGCCTATAATTCACCCCTCCACTTT.

This clonotype has more than one count but fewer than ten. This chain links TRBV19 with TRBJ1-5; no clear D gene. V was trimmed by 3 bases and J by 4 bases, leaving 7 bases between them. The CDR3 sequence is 13 residues long. Germline-derived CDR1 and CDR2 are LNHDA and SQIVND (reference sequence). DNA of the CDR3: TGTGCCAGTAGTATGGATAGAAATCAGCCCCAGCATTTT. The encoded protein is CASSMDRNQPQHF.

In its sample, this clonotype was seen many times. This chain joins TRBV6-6 and TRBJ2-1; no reliable D call. The CDR3 is made up of 13 amino acids. Germline V lookup: CDR1 MNHNY, CDR2 SVGAGI (reference sequence). Between the trimmed V and J ends, which lost 2 bases and 6 bases, there was a span of 8 bases. CDR3 region: CASSYVSSNEQFF. DNA for the CDR3: TGTGCCAGCAGTTACGTCTCTAGCAATGAGCAGTTCTTC.